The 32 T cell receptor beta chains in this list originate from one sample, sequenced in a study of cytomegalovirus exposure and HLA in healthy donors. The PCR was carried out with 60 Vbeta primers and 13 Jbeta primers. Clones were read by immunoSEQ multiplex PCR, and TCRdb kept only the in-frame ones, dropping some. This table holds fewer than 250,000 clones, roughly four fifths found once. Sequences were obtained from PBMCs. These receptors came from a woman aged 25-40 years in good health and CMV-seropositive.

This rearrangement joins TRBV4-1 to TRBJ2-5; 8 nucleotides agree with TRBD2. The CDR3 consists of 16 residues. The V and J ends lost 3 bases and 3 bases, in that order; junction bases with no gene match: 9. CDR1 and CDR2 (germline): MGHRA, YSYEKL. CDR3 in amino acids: CASSQFSGGVEETQYF. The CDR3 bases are TGCGCCAGCAGCCAGTTCTCCGGGGGGGTAGAAGAGACCCAGTACTTC.

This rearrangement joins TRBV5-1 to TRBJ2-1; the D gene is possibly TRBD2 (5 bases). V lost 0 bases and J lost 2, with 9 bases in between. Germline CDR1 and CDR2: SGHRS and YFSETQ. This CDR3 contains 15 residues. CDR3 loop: CASSLGGSTYNEQFF. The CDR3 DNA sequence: TGCGCCAGCAGCTTGGGTGGGAGTACCTACAATGAGCAGTTCTTC.

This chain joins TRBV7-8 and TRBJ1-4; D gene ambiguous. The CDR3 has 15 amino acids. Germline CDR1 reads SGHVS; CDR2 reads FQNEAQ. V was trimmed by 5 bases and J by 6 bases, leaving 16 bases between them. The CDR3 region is CASSPRGGRDEKLFF. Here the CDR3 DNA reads TGTGCCAGCAGCCCCCGTGGAGGAAGGGATGAAAAACTGTTTTTT.

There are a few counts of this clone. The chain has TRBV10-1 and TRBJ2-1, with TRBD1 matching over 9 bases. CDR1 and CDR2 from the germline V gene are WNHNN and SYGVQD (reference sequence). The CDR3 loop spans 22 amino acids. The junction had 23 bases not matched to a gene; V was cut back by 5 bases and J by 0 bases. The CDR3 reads CASSPDHLRDRVLHGSYNEQFF. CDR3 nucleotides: TGCGCCAGCAGTCCCGACCACCTCCGGGACAGGGTACTTCATGGCTCCTACAATGAGCAGTTCTTC.

CDR3 DNA: TGCGCCAGCAGCGCCGGGACAGGCCGGGAGCTGTTTTTT. This translates into CASSAGTGRELFF. This sequence joins TRBV5-1 and TRBJ2-2; the match to TRBD1 covers 8 bases. J lost 9 bases, V lost 4 bases, and 5 bases had no gene match. This CDR3 region has 13 residues. Looked up from germline, CDR1 is SGHRS and CDR2 is YFSETQ.

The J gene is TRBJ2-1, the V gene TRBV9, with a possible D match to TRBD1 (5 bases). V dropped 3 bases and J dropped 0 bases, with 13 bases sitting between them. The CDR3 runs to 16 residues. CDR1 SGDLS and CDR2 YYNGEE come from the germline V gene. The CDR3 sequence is CASSGRELRSYNEQFF. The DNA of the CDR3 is TGTGCCAGCAGCGGCAGGGAACTGCGCTCCTACAATGAGCAGTTCTTC. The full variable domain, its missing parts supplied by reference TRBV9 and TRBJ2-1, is DSGVTQTPKHLITATGQRVTLRCSPRSGDLSVYWYQQSLDQGLQFLIQYYNGEERAKGNILERFSAQQFPDLHSELNLSSLELGDSALYFCASSGRELRSYNEQFFGPGTRLTVL.

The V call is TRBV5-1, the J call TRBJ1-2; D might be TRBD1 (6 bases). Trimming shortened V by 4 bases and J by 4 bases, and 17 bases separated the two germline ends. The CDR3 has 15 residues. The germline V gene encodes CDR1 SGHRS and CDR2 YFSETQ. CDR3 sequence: CASSPQQGLGYGYTF. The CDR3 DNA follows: TGCGCCAGCAGCCCGCAACAGGGCCTTGGCTATGGCTACACCTTC.

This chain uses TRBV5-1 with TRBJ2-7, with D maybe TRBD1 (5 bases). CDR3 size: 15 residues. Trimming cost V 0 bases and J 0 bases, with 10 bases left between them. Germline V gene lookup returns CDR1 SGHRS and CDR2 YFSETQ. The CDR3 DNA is TGCGCCAGCAGCTTGGTTCAGGGCTTCTCCTACGAGCAGTACTTC. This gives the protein CASSLVQGFSYEQYF.

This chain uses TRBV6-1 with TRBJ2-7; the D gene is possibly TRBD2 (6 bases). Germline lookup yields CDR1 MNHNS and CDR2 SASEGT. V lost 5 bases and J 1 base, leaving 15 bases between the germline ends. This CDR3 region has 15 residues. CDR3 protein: CASSNFPGTSYEQYF. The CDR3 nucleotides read TGTGCCAGCAGTAATTTTCCCGGGACTTCCTACGAGCAGTACTTC.

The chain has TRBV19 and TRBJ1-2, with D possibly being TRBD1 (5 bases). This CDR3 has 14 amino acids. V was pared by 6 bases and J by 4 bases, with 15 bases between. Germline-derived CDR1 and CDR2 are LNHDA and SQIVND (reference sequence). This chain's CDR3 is CASRGREAVYGYTF. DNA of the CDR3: TGTGCCAGTAGGGGGCGCGAGGCCGTCTATGGCTACACCTTC.

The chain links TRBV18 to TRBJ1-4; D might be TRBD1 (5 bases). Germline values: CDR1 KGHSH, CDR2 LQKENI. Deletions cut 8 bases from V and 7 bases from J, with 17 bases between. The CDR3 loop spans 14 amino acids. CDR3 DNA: TGTGCCAGCACCTCGGGAGGGGAAGGTGAAAAACTGTTTTTT. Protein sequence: CASTSGGEGEKLFF.

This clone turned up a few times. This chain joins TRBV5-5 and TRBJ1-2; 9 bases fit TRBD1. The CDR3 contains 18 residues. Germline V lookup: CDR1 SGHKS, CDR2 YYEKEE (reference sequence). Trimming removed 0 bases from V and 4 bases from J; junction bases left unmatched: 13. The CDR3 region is CASSLGVKTGGHSYGYTF. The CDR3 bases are TGTGCCAGCAGCTTGGGCGTTAAAACAGGGGGCCACTCCTATGGCTACACCTTC. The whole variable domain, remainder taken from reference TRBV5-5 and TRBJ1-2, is DAGVTQSPTHLIKTRGQQVTLRCSPISGHKSVSWYQQVLGQGPQFIFQYYEKEERGRGNFPDRFSARQFPNYSSELNVNALLLGDSALYLCASSLGVKTGGHSYGYTFGSGTRLTVV.

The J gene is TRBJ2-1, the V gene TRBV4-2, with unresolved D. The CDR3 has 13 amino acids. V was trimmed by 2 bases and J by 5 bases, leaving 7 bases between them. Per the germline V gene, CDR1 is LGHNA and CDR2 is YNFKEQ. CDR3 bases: TGTGCCAGCAGCCAAATGTTCAACAATGAGCAGTTCTTC. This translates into CASSQMFNNEQFF.

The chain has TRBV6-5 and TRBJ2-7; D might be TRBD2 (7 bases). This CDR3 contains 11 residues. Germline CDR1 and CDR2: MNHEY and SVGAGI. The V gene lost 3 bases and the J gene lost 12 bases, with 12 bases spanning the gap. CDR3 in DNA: TGTGCCAGCAGTTATCGGGGGGCTATGTACTTC. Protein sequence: CASSYRGAMYF.

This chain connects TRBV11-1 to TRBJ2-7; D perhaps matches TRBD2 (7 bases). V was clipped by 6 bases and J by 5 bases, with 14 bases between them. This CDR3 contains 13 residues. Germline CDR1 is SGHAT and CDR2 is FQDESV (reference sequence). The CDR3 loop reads CASSLGGPNEQYF. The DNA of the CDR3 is TGTGCCAGCAGTCTGGGGGGGCCCAACGAGCAGTACTTC.

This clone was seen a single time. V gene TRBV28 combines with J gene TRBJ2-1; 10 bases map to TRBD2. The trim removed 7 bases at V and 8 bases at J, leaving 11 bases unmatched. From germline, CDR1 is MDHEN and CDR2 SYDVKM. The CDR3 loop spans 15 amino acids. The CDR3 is CASIGGSGGAYEQFF. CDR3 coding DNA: TGTGCCAGCATCGGAGGAAGCGGGGGGGCATATGAGCAGTTCTTC.

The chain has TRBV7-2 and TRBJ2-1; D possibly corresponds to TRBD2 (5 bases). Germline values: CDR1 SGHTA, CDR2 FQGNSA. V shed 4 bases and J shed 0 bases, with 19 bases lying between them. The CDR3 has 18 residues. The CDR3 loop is CASSSPRREGSSYNEQFF. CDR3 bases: TGTGCCAGCAGCTCACCCCGCCGTGAGGGAAGCTCCTACAATGAGCAGTTCTTC.

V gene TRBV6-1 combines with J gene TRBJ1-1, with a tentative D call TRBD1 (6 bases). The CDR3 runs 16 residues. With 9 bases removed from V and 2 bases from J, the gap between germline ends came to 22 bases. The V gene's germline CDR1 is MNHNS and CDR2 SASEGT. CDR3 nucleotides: TGTGCCAGTCGTGAAGACAGGATGGGGACAAACACTGAAGCTTTCTTT. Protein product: CASREDRMGTNTEAFF.

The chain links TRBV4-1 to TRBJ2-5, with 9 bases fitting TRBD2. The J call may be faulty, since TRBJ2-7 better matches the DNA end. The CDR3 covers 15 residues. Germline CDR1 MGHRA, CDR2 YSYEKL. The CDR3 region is CASSQGLAGSYEQYF. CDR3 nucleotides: TGCGCCAGCAGCCAAGGCCTAGCGGGAAGCTACGAGCAGTACTTC.

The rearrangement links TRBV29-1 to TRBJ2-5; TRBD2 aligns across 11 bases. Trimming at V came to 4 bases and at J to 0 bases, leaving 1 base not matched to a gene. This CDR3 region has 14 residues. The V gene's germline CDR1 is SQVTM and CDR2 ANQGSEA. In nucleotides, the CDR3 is TGCAGCGTTGCTAGCGGGGGGAACCAAGAGACCCAGTACTTC. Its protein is CSVASGGNQETQYF. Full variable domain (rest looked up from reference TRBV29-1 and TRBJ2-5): SAVISQKPSRDICQRGTSLTIQCQVDSQVTMMFWYRQQPGQSLTLIATANQGSEATYESGFVIDKFPISRPNLTFSTLTVSNMSPEDSSIYLCSVASGGNQETQYFGPGTRLLVL.

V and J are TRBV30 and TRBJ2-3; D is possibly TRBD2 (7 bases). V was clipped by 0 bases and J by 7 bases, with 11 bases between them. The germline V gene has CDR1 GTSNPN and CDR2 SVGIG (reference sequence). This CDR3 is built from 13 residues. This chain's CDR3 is CAWSVGGANTQYF. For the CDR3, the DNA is TGTGCCTGGAGTGTTGGGGGGGCGAATACGCAGTATTTT.

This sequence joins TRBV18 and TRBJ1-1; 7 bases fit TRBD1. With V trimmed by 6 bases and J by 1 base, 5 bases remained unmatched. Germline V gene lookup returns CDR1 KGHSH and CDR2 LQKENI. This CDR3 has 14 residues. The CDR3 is CASSQTGKNTEAFF. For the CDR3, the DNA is TGTGCCAGCTCCCAGACAGGGAAGAACACTGAAGCTTTCTTT.

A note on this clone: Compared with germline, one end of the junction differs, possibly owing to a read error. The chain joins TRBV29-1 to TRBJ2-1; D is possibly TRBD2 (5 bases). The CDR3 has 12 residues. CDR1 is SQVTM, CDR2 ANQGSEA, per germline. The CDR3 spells CSPRTPNNGQFF. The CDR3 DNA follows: TGCAGCCCACGGACTCCTAACAATGGGCAGTTCTTC.

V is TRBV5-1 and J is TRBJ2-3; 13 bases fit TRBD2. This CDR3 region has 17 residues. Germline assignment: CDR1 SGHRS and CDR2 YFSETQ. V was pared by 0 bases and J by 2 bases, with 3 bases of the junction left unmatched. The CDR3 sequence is CASSLGLAGGITDTQYF. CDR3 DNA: TGCGCCAGCAGCTTGGGACTAGCGGGGGGCATCACAGATACGCAGTATTTT. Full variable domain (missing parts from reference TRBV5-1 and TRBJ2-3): KAGVTQTPRYLIKTRGQQVTLSCSPISGHRSVSWYQQTPGQGLQFLFEYFSETQRNKGNFPGRFSGRQFSNSRSEMNVSTLELGDSALYLCASSLGLAGGITDTQYFGPGTRLTVL.

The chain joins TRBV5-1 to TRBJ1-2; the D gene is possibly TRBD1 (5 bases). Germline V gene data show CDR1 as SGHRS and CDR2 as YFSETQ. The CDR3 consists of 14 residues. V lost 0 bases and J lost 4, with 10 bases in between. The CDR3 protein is CASSLGQIVYGYTF. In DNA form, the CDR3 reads TGCGCCAGCAGCTTGGGACAGATTGTCTATGGCTACACCTTC.

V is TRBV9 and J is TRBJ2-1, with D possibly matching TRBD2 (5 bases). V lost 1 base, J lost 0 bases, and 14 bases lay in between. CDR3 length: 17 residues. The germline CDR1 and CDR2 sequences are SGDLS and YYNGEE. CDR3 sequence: CASSVTDSVSSYNEQFF. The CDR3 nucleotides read TGTGCCAGCAGCGTAACAGATAGCGTAAGCTCCTACAATGAGCAGTTCTTC. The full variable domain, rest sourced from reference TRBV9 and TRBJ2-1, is DSGVTQTPKHLITATGQRVTLRCSPRSGDLSVYWYQQSLDQGLQFLIQYYNGEERAKGNILERFSAQQFPDLHSELNLSSLELGDSALYFCASSVTDSVSSYNEQFFGPGTRLTVL.

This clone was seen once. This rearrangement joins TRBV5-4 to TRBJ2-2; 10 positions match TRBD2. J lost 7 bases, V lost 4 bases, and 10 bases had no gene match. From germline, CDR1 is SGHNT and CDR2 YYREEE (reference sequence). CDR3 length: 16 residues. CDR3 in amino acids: CASSTGLLAGVGELFF. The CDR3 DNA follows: TGTGCCAGCAGCACTGGGCTGCTAGCGGGGGTCGGGGAGCTGTTTTTT.

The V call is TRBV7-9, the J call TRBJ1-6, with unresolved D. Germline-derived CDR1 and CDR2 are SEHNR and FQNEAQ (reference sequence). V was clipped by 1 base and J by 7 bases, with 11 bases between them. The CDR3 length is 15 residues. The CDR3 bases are TGTGCCAGCAGCTTAGTTGGTTTCCGGAATTCACCCCTCCACTTT. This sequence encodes CASSLVGFRNSPLHF.

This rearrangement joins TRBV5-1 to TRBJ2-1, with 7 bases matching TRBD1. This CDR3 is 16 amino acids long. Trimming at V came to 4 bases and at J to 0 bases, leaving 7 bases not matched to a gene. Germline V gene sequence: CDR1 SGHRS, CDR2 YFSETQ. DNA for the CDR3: TGCGCCAGCAGCCCCGGGGACAGCCGCTCCTACAATGAGCAGTTCTTC. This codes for CASSPGDSRSYNEQFF.

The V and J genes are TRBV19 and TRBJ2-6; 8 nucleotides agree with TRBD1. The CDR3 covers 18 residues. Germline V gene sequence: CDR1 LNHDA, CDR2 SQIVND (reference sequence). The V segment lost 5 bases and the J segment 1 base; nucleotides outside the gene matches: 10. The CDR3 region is CASSPAGGRRSGANVLTF. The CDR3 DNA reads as TGTGCCAGTAGTCCGGCAGGGGGCAGGAGGTCTGGGGCCAACGTCCTGACTTTC. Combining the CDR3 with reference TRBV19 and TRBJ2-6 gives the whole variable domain DGGITQSPKYLFRKEGQNVTLSCEQNLNHDAMYWYRQDPGQGLRLIYYSQIVNDFQKGDIAEGYSVSREKKESFPLTVTSAQKNPTAFYLCASSPAGGRRSGANVLTFGAGSRLTVL.

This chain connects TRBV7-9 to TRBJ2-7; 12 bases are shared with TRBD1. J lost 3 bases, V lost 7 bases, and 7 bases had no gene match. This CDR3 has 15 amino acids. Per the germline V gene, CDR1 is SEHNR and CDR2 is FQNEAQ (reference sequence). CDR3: CASTGGQGAVYEQYF. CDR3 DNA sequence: TGTGCCAGCACCGGGGGACAGGGGGCAGTCTACGAGCAGTACTTC. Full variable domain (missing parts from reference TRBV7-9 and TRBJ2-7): DTGVSQNPRHKITKRGQNVTFRCDPISEHNRLYWYRQTLGQGPEFLTYFQNEAQLEKSRLLSDRFSAERPKGSFSTLEIQRTEQGDSAMYLCASTGGQGAVYEQYFGPGTRLTVT.

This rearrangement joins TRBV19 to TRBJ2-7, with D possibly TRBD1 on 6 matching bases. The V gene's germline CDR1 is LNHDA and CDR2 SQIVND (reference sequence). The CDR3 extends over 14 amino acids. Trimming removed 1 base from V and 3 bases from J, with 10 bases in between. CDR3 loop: CASSIGPGDYEQYF. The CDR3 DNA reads TGTGCCAGTAGTATAGGTCCAGGGGACTACGAGCAGTACTTC.